Presented here are 8 T cell receptor beta chains from one specimen sequenced in a study of T cell responses to AZD1222 COVID-19 vaccine. The data were produced by immunoSEQ multiplex PCR, yet TCRdb's version contains in-frame clones alone and is incomplete. This table has about 100,000 clones, about 85% appearing once. Material: peripheral blood, obtained 28 days after the second AZD1222 dose. These receptors were collected from an adult who received the AZD1222 COVID-19 vaccine.

The chain is built from TRBV5-6 and TRBJ2-7; D gene unclear. CDR1 SGHDT and CDR2 YYEEEE come from the germline V gene. V lost 4 bases and J 2 bases, leaving 19 bases between the germline ends. This CDR3 region has 16 residues. CDR3 bases: TGTGCCAGCAGCCGACAACCCACAATCTTCACCTACGAGCAGTACTTC. Its protein product is CASSRQPTIFTYEQYF.

V usage is TRBV4-1 and J usage is TRBJ1-5; D possibly corresponds to TRBD1 (5 bases). The CDR3 has 17 amino acids. V shed 0 bases and J shed 1 base, with 13 bases lying between them. Germline V CDR1 and CDR2: MGHRA, YSYEKL. CDR3 nucleotides: TGCGCCAGCAGCCAAGATGGCAGGGCGGTGAGCAATCAGCCCCAGCATTTT. Protein sequence: CASSQDGRAVSNQPQHF.

The chain employs TRBV30 and TRBJ2-1; possible D gene TRBD1, 6 bases. The CDR3 spans 16 residues. With 0 bases removed from V and 0 bases from J, the gap between germline ends came to 12 bases. Germline CDR1 is GTSNPN and CDR2 is SVGIG (reference sequence). The CDR3 DNA reads as TGTGCCTGGAGTGTACCGGGACACAACTCCTACAATGAGCAGTTCTTC. Translation: CAWSVPGHNSYNEQFF.

The chain carries TRBV4-2 and TRBJ1-2; D gene unclear. The V and J ends lost 0 bases and 6 bases respectively, with 14 bases between them. From germline, CDR1 is LGHNA and CDR2 YNFKEQ. This CDR3 contains 15 residues. CDR3 coding DNA: TGTGCCAGCAGCCAAGATACGGCGACCGGAGATGGCTACACCTTC. It is translated as CASSQDTATGDGYTF.

For the CDR3, the DNA is TGTGCCTGGAGGGGACAGAGCTCTGGGGCCAACGTCCTGACTTTC. Residues: CAWRGQSSGANVLTF. The J gene is TRBJ2-6, the V gene TRBV30; 7 nucleotides match TRBD1. The germline V gene has CDR1 GTSNPN and CDR2 SVGIG (reference sequence). This CDR3 region has 15 residues. The V segment lost 3 bases and the J segment 0 bases; nucleotides outside the gene matches: 2.

V is TRBV4-1 and J is TRBJ2-7, with 9 bases lining up with TRBD1. With 2 bases clipped from V and 1 base from J, the junction kept 6 bases outside the gene matches. The CDR3 has 16 amino acids. Germline loops: CDR1 MGHRA, CDR2 YSYEKL. This CDR3 is CASSQLGQGRSYEQYF. The CDR3 DNA reads as TGCGCCAGCAGCCAACTCGGACAGGGGCGATCCTACGAGCAGTACTTC.

The chain links TRBV6-5 to TRBJ1-2; 8 nucleotides line up with TRBD1. The length of the CDR3 is 14 residues. Germline CDR1 reads MNHEY; CDR2 reads SVGAGI. Germline trimming cut 6 bases from V and 2 bases from J; bases unmatched to any gene: 5. CDR3 sequence: CASRRDRRNYGYTF. CDR3 nucleotide sequence: TGTGCCAGCAGACGGGACAGGCGGAACTATGGCTACACCTTC.

The V call is TRBV7-9, the J call TRBJ1-2; 8 bases align to TRBD1. V shed 5 bases and J 1 base; nucleotides not matched to a gene: 3. Germline CDR1 reads SEHNR; CDR2 reads FQNEAQ (reference sequence). This CDR3 has 14 residues. CDR3: CASSRTGLNYGYTF. CDR3 coding DNA: TGTGCCAGCAGCCGGACAGGGCTTAACTATGGCTACACCTTC.